The 25 T cell receptor beta chains given below trace back to one sample, sequenced in a study of blood T cell repertoires in COVID-19. Libraries were prepared by immunoSEQ multiplex PCR; TCRdb keeps only in-frame clonotypes and omits some of them. This table has about 84,000 clones, more than 70% appearing once. Sequencing was performed on peripheral blood. Receptors originate from a man older than 75 with active or convalescent COVID-19.

This clone was seen a single time. V and J are TRBV9 and TRBJ2-5; perhaps TRBD2 as D (6 bases). With 3 bases removed from V and 4 bases from J, the gap between germline ends came to 16 bases. The CDR3 is 15 residues long. The germline V gene encodes CDR1 SGDLS and CDR2 YYNGEE. The CDR3 protein is CASSDFAEGTETQYF. Written as DNA, the CDR3 is TGTGCCAGCAGCGATTTCGCGGAGGGGACAGAGACCCAGTACTTC.

This clone was seen just once. This chain uses TRBV27 with TRBJ2-5; 7 bases fit TRBD1. V lost 7 bases to trimming and J lost 2 bases; unmatched junction nucleotides: 10. This CDR3 contains 15 residues. Germline V CDR1 and CDR2: MNHEY, SMNVEV (reference sequence). Here the CDR3 reads CASTKGGSRQETQYF. DNA of the CDR3: TGTGCCAGCACCAAAGGGGGCAGTCGACAAGAGACCCAGTACTTC.

This clone was observed once. V usage is TRBV6-1 and J usage is TRBJ1-2; unclear D gene. The ends were cut back, 0 bases at V and 1 base at J, with 6 bases in the middle. This CDR3 is 14 amino acids long. Germline values: CDR1 MNHNS, CDR2 SASEGT. For the CDR3, the DNA is TGTGCCAGCAGTGAAGCGCTGAGTAACTATGGCTACACCTTC. Translated: CASSEALSNYGYTF.

Here the CDR3 DNA reads TGTGCCAGCAGCCTTACAGTCATGAACACTGAAGCTTTCTTT. The encoded protein is CASSLTVMNTEAFF. The V call is TRBV5-8, the J call TRBJ1-1; D not certain. The germline V gene encodes CDR1 SGHTS and CDR2 YDEGEE. V dropped 4 bases and J dropped 0 bases, with 10 bases sitting between them. The CDR3 totals 14 residues.

J is TRBJ2-5 and V is TRBV5-6, with TRBD2 matching 8 bases. This CDR3 spans 16 amino acids. V shed 3 bases and J 1 base; nucleotides not matched to a gene: 8. Germline CDR1 and CDR2: SGHDT and YYEEEE. Written as DNA, the CDR3 is TGTGCCAGCAGCTCCCTCCGGACTAGCAGCCAAGAGACCCAGTACTTC. Encoded protein: CASSSLRTSSQETQYF.

The table lists this clone with a few counts. The chain recombines TRBV27 with TRBJ2-7, with a possible D match to TRBD2 (6 bases). Germline loops: CDR1 MNHEY, CDR2 SMNVEV (reference sequence). The CDR3 consists of 13 residues. V lost 7 bases and J lost 3, with 13 bases in between. DNA of the CDR3: TGTGCCAGCACTCAGCTGGGGGGCTACGAGCAGTACTTC. It encodes CASTQLGGYEQYF.

Only one count was recorded for this clone. This rearrangement joins TRBV12-3 or TRBV12-4 to TRBJ2-7, with TRBD1 as a possible D gene (5 bases). The CDR3 runs to 12 residues. With 2 bases removed from V and 5 bases from J, the gap between germline ends came to 7 bases. The CDR3 sequence: CASSLRGDEQYF. CDR3 nucleotide sequence: TGTGCCAGCAGTTTAAGGGGTGACGAGCAGTACTTC.

The chain combines TRBV19 with TRBJ2-5; the match to TRBD2 covers 10 bases. Losses at the gene ends were 3 bases for V and 4 bases for J; bases not matched to a gene: 5. Germline values: CDR1 LNHDA, CDR2 SQIVND (reference sequence). The CDR3 is made up of 15 amino acids. The chain's CDR3 is CASSIRLAGVETQYF. The DNA for the CDR3 is TGTGCCAGTAGTATCCGACTAGCGGGTGTAGAGACCCAGTACTTC.

The rearrangement links TRBV5-1 to TRBJ2-2, with TRBD1 as a possible D gene (5 bases). Trimming took off 2 bases at V and 2 bases at J, with 10 bases between the two ends. The CDR3 is made up of 15 amino acids. Germline V gene lookup returns CDR1 SGHRS and CDR2 YFSETQ. The CDR3 DNA sequence: TGCGCCAGCAGCTTAACAGGCACCAACACCGGGGAGCTGTTTTTT. Translating it yields CASSLTGTNTGELFF.

The chain employs TRBV5-1 and TRBJ1-2; D not certain. The germline V gene has CDR1 SGHRS and CDR2 YFSETQ. The CDR3 spans 12 residues. The V gene lost 2 bases and the J gene lost 4 bases, with 6 bases spanning the gap. The DNA of the CDR3 is TGCGCCAGCAGCTTAGAGGGCTATGGCTACACCTTC. Its translation is CASSLEGYGYTF.

The chain carries TRBV5-4 and TRBJ1-6; the match to TRBD1 covers 12 bases. The CDR3 spans 17 residues. Unmatched junction bases numbered 10, after V lost 4 bases and J lost 8 bases. Looked up from germline, CDR1 is SGHNT and CDR2 is YYREEE (reference sequence). The CDR3 loop is CASSKFAGQGAYSPLHF. In nucleotides, the CDR3 is TGTGCCAGCAGCAAATTCGCGGGACAGGGGGCATATTCACCCCTCCACTTT.

As to this clone: Other DNA sequences of this sample code for an identical CDR3. The chain has TRBV7-2 and TRBJ1-2; 9 bases fit TRBD1. This CDR3 is built from 15 residues. The J segment lost 0 bases and the V segment lost 6 bases, leaving 5 bases of the junction unmatched. CDR1 is SGHTA, CDR2 FQGNSA, per germline. The CDR3 reads CASSPTGGSNYGYTF. The DNA for the CDR3 is TGTGCCAGCAGTCCGACAGGGGGGTCTAACTATGGCTACACCTTC.

This clone appeared a few times. The CDR3 bases are TGTGCCAGCAGCTTAGGCGGGGTATCGGATGGCTACACCTTC. This sequence encodes CASSLGGVSDGYTF. This sequence joins TRBV5-5 and TRBJ1-2; D is unclear. V dropped 2 bases and J dropped 6 bases, with 14 bases sitting between them. The CDR3 has 14 amino acids. Germline CDR1 reads SGHKS; CDR2 reads YYEKEE (reference sequence).

V gene TRBV19 combines with J gene TRBJ2-7; 12 positions agree with TRBD1. This CDR3 is 16 amino acids long. V gave up 4 bases and J gave up 7 bases; unmatched junction bases: 11. From germline, CDR1 is LNHDA and CDR2 SQIVND (reference sequence). CDR3 nucleotide sequence: TGTGCCAGTAGTACCCCGGGACAGGGGGCACTTCGAGAGCAGTACTTC. It yields the protein CASSTPGQGALREQYF.

The genes are TRBV5-4 and TRBJ1-3; 12 bases line up with TRBD1. This CDR3 has 16 amino acids. Germline assignment: CDR1 SGHNT and CDR2 YYREEE (reference sequence). V gave up 3 bases and J gave up 4 bases; unmatched junction bases: 5. CDR3 bases: TGTGCCAGCAGCTCGGGACAGGGGGCGAGGGGAAACACCATATATTTT. Amino acid sequence: CASSSGQGARGNTIYF.

The chain combines TRBV7-2 with TRBJ2-3, with D possibly being TRBD2 (5 bases). Looked up from germline, CDR1 is SGHTA and CDR2 is FQGNSA. The length of the CDR3 is 15 residues. V lost 2 bases to trimming and J lost 6 bases, with 15 bases between them. Here the CDR3 reads CASSLLARAVDTQYF. The CDR3 nucleotides are TGTGCCAGCAGCTTATTAGCGAGGGCCGTGGATACGCAGTATTTT. Using reference TRBV7-2 and TRBJ2-3 for the parts outside the CDR3, the full variable domain is GAGVSQSPSNKVTEKGKDVELRCDPISGHTALYWYRQSLGQGLEFLIYFQGNSAPDKSGLPSDRFSAERTGGSVSTLTIQRTQQEDSAVYLCASSLLARAVDTQYFGPGTRLTVL.

The rearrangement joins TRBV7-9 to TRBJ2-1; D is perhaps TRBD2 (6 bases). Germline loops: CDR1 SEHNR, CDR2 FQNEAQ (reference sequence). Between the trimmed V and J ends, which lost 7 bases and 7 bases, there was a span of 20 bases. This CDR3 region has 15 residues. This CDR3 reads CASTPGEGYVNEQFF. The DNA for the CDR3 is TGTGCCAGCACCCCGGGGGAAGGGTACGTAAATGAGCAGTTCTTC.

The CDR3 region has the DNA TGTGCCAGCACACGGGGGGTAGGGGTCCAAGAGACCCAGTACTTC. Translation: CASTRGVGVQETQYF. The chain links TRBV2 to TRBJ2-5, with 7 nucleotides matching TRBD2. J gave up 1 base and V 7 bases, and 9 bases lay outside the gene matches. This CDR3 comprises 15 residues. From germline, CDR1 is SNHLY and CDR2 FYNNEI. The full variable domain, rest sourced from reference TRBV2 and TRBJ2-5, is EPEVTQTPSHQVTQMGQEVILRCVPISNHLYFYWYRQILGQKVEFLVSFYNNEISEKSEIFDDQFSVERPDGSNFTLKIRSTKLEDSAMYFCASTRGVGVQETQYFGPGTRLLVL.

The V call is TRBV5-1, the J call TRBJ2-3, with a weak D call TRBD2 (6 bases). Germline V gene data show CDR1 as SGHRS and CDR2 as YFSETQ. The V end was cut by 2 bases, the J end by 0 bases, with 13 bases between. The CDR3 is 16 amino acids. The CDR3 DNA is TGCGCCAGCAGCTTTCGCGCGGGGACTAGCACAGATACGCAGTATTTT. Encoded protein: CASSFRAGTSTDTQYF.

The gene calls are TRBV19 and TRBJ1-1; D not resolved. The CDR3 is made up of 15 amino acids. The germline CDR1 and CDR2 sequences are LNHDA and SQIVND (reference sequence). V was clipped by 5 bases and J by 1 base, with 14 bases between them. CDR3 protein: CASSPSVRGNTEAFF. The CDR3 DNA sequence: TGTGCCAGTAGTCCTTCCGTTCGAGGGAACACTGAAGCTTTCTTT.

This clone showed up just once. The genes are TRBV7-2 and TRBJ2-5; possible D gene TRBD2, 5 bases. The germline V and J ends were trimmed by 5 bases and 5 bases, with 12 bases remaining between them. The germline CDR1 and CDR2 sequences are SGHTA and FQGNSA. CDR3 length: 13 residues. The CDR3 region has the DNA TGTGCCAGCAGCCTTACGGGGTTTGAGACCCAGTACTTC. Its translation: CASSLTGFETQYF.

The V and J genes are TRBV5-5 and TRBJ1-3; D call uncertain. This CDR3 is 15 amino acids long. Trimming removed 1 base at V and 0 bases at J, with 8 bases between. Per germline, CDR1 SGHKS and CDR2 YYEKEE (reference sequence). CDR3 region: CASSLNSLSGNTIYF. The DNA for the CDR3 is TGTGCCAGCAGCTTGAACTCGCTCTCTGGAAACACCATATATTTT.

J is TRBJ1-1 and V is TRBV5-6, with 9 positions matching TRBD1. The CDR3 is 13 amino acids. CDR1 and CDR2 from the germline V gene are SGHDT and YYEEEE. Trimming cost V 5 bases and J 5 bases; bases outside gene matches: 4. Written as DNA, the CDR3 is TGTGCCAGCAGGACGACAGGGGGAACTGAAGCTTTCTTT. Its translation: CASRTTGGTEAFF. The variable domain in full, with the rest retrieved from reference TRBV5-6 and TRBJ1-1, is DAGVTQSPTHLIKTRGQQVTLRCSPKSGHDTVSWYQQALGQGPQFIFQYYEEEERQRGNFPDRFSGHQFPNYSSELNVNALLLGDSALYLCASRTTGGTEAFFGQGTRLTVV.

In this sample, this clone turned up a few times. The CDR3 region is CASSLVRQAFYGYTF. CDR3 sequence (DNA): TGTGCCAGCAGCTTGGTTCGGCAGGCGTTCTATGGCTACACCTTC. This chain connects TRBV5-6 to TRBJ1-2; D is unclear. V dropped 0 bases and J dropped 4 bases, with 13 bases sitting between them. CDR3 length: 15 residues. Germline loops: CDR1 SGHDT, CDR2 YYEEEE.

The rearrangement uses TRBV5-1 and TRBJ2-7; D unclear. Germline loops: CDR1 SGHRS, CDR2 YFSETQ. This CDR3 has 14 amino acids. Trimming took 0 bases from V and 1 from J, leaving 8 bases between them. In nucleotides, the CDR3 is TGCGCCAGCAGCTTGGAGTCAGGATCCTACGAGCAGTACTTC. This translates into CASSLESGSYEQYF.